This T cell receptor (beta chain) is drawn from a study of T-cell reconstitution after alpha-beta-depleted transplantation in children. This clonotype was seen more than once but under ten times. Researchers prepared the TCRbeta library using unique molecular identifiers, the study reports. TCRdb called the PCR reads again in MiXCR, with one record for every CDR3 protein. Of around 230,000 distinct CDR3 sequences detected, roughly a sixth appear once; the ten largest clones hold approximately 40%. Losses at the gene ends were 6 bases for V and 4 bases for J; bases not matched to a gene: 5. The germline CDR1 and CDR2 sequences are ENHRY and SYGVKD. The CDR3 totals 16 residues.

The genes are TRBV10-3 and TRBJ2-1, with 14 bases identical to TRBD2. The material sequenced was PBMCs, mostly from graft donor cells, taken 360 days after TCRalphabeta/CD19-depleted stem cell transplant. The receptor's source is a male patient between 2 and 10 years old who had a stem cell transplant for acute lymphoblastic leukemia, so the T cells may come from the graft donor. The chain's CDR3 is CAIRTGTSGGYNEQFF. The CDR3 nucleotides read TGTGCCATCAGGACCGGGACTAGCGGGGGTTACAATGAGCAGTTCTTC.